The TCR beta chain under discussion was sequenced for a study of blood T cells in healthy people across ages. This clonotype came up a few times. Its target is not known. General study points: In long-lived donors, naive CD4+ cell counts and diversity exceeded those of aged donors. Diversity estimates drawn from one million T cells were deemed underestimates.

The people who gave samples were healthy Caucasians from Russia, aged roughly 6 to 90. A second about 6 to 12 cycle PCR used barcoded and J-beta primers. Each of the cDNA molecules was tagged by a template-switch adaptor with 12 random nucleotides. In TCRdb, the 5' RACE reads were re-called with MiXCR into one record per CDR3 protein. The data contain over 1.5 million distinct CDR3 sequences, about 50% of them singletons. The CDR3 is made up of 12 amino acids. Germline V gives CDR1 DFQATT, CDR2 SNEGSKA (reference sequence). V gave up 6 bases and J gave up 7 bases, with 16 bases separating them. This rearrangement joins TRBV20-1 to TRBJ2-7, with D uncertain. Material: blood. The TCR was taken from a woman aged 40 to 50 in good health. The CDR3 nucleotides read TGCAGTGCCAATGCCGGCAGCTGGGAGCAGTACTTC. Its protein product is CSANAGSWEQYF.